The 27 T cell receptor beta chains given below trace back to one sample, sequenced in a study of patients and donors after allogeneic stem cell transplantation. TCRdb re-called the RT-PCR reads with MiXCR, one entry per CDR3 protein. The data contain over 400,000 distinct CDR3 sequences, roughly 16% of them singletons. The specimen was blood, either unsorted or a sorted T cell fraction (not recorded which). Receptor source: a human donor who was either an allogeneic HSCT recipient or a stem cell or donor lymphocyte infusion donor (not recorded which). It is not recorded whose cells these are; they may come from a transplant donor.

The rearrangement joins TRBV11-3 to TRBJ1-5; unclear D gene. The CDR3 covers 13 residues. In germline, CDR1 is SGHNT, CDR2 YENEEA. V lost 5 bases, J lost 2 bases, and 7 bases lay in between. CDR3: CASSNHRNQPQHF. The CDR3 DNA follows: TGTGCCAGCAGCAATCACCGCAATCAGCCCCAGCATTTT.

The gene calls are TRBV12-3 or TRBV12-4 and TRBJ2-1; D call uncertain. There are 12 residues in the CDR3. Trimming cost V 6 bases and J 12 bases, with 15 bases left between them. The CDR3 here is CASSRTGAGQFF. The DNA of the CDR3 is TGTGCCAGCAGCCGGACCGGCGCAGGGCAGTTCTTC.

CDR3 sequence: CASSSSFGGGLDTQYF. The CDR3 bases are TGTGCCAGCAGCTCCTCTTTTGGGGGGGGGTTAGATACGCAGTATTTT. This rearrangement joins TRBV7-2 to TRBJ2-3; 7 bases agree with TRBD2. V trimming: 4 bases; J trimming: 5 bases; junction bases outside the gene matches: 12. This CDR3 region has 16 residues. CDR1 and CDR2 (germline): SGHTA, FQGNSA.

This clonotype has a handful of counts. This chain uses TRBV2 with TRBJ1-1, with D possibly being TRBD1 (5 bases). CDR1 and CDR2 (germline): SNHLY, FYNNEI. The germline V and J ends were trimmed by 6 bases and 8 bases, with 19 bases remaining between them. This CDR3 region has 14 residues. The CDR3 spells CASRMTELSQEAFF. CDR3 DNA sequence: TGTGCCAGCAGAATGACAGAGCTGTCTCAAGAAGCTTTCTTT.

This clonotype has just a few counts. The chain joins TRBV6-1 to TRBJ2-1, with 11 bases that match TRBD2. This CDR3 is built from 17 residues. The trim removed 4 bases at V and 6 bases at J, leaving 11 bases unmatched. The germline gives CDR1 MNHNS, CDR2 SASEGT. The CDR3 region is CASSAIWSLAGGNEQFF. In DNA form, the CDR3 reads TGTGCCAGCAGTGCCATTTGGTCGCTAGCGGGAGGCAATGAGCAGTTCTTC.

This clonotype was detected a few times. This sequence joins TRBV28 and TRBJ2-1, with D possibly matching TRBD2 (6 bases). CDR3 length: 16 amino acids. V lost 1 base and J lost 7, with 17 bases in between. Per the germline V gene, CDR1 is MDHEN and CDR2 is SYDVKM. CDR3 region: CASSLYGLASSNEQFF. In DNA form, the CDR3 reads TGTGCCAGCAGTTTATACGGCCTAGCGAGTAGTAATGAGCAGTTCTTC.

The chain combines TRBV29-1 with TRBJ1-1; the D is unclear. The CDR3 extends over 14 amino acids. The V and J ends lost 8 bases and 1 base respectively, with 17 bases between them. Germline V gives CDR1 SQVTM, CDR2 ANQGSEA. Written as DNA, the CDR3 is TGCAGCTCCCGGAGGGCAGCAGGGAACACTGAAGCTTTCTTT. Residues: CSSRRAAGNTEAFF.

This CDR3 is CASSLAGQYGYTF. The CDR3 DNA is TGTGCCAGCAGCTTAGCCGGGCAGTATGGCTACACCTTC. This chain joins TRBV7-9 and TRBJ1-2; unclear D gene. CDR1 and CDR2 from the germline V gene are SEHNR and FQNEAQ (reference sequence). CDR3 size: 13 residues. V lost 0 bases and J 5 bases, leaving 7 bases between the germline ends. Full variable domain (outside the CDR3, taken from reference TRBV7-9 and TRBJ1-2): DTGVSQNPRHKITKRGQNVTFRCDPISEHNRLYWYRQTLGQGPEFLTYFQNEAQLEKSRLLSDRFSAERPKGSFSTLEIQRTEQGDSAMYLCASSLAGQYGYTFGSGTRLTVV.

This clonotype was seen more than once but under ten times. The rearrangement links TRBV2 to TRBJ1-5; D not certain. The germline V gene encodes CDR1 SNHLY and CDR2 FYNNEI. The length of the CDR3 is 17 residues. Between the trimmed V and J ends, which lost 6 bases and 2 bases, there was a span of 20 bases. DNA of the CDR3: TGTGCCAGCAGGCCCCAGGCGTCCAACCTCGGCAATCAGCCCCAGCATTTT. Amino acid sequence: CASRPQASNLGNQPQHF.

This clonotype was counted a few times. The chain couples TRBV7-6 to TRBJ1-2; D perhaps matches TRBD1 (6 bases). The CDR3 is 16 amino acids. Germline CDR1 SGHVS, CDR2 FNYEAQ. V was pared by 6 bases and J by 3 bases, with 20 bases between. In nucleotides, the CDR3 is TGTGCCAGCAGGGGGATTAGGACAGTGAGTTACTATGGCTACACCTTC. Protein sequence: CASRGIRTVSYYGYTF.

This chain links TRBV3-1 with TRBJ2-7, with D perhaps matching TRBD1 (5 bases). The V gene's germline CDR1 is LGHDT and CDR2 YNNKEL (reference sequence). With 2 bases removed from V and 9 bases from J, the gap between germline ends came to 14 bases. The CDR3 sequence is 13 residues long. CDR3 protein: CASSQSSTGAQYF. For the CDR3, the DNA is TGTGCCAGCAGCCAAAGTAGCACAGGCGCGCAGTACTTC.

The V and J genes are TRBV15 and TRBJ1-2; 8 bases match TRBD1. Germline values: CDR1 LNHNV, CDR2 YYDKDF (reference sequence). V lost 5 bases and J lost 8; bases outside the gene matches: 10. The CDR3 contains 14 residues. The CDR3 sequence: CATSPRTGKKGYTF. As DNA, the CDR3 is TGTGCCACCAGCCCCCGGACAGGGAAAAAGGGCTACACCTTC.

This rearrangement joins TRBV20-1 to TRBJ1-4; 7 positions agree with TRBD1. The CDR3 extends over 16 amino acids. Germline trimming cut 0 bases from V and 0 bases from J; bases unmatched to any gene: 4. The germline gives CDR1 DFQATT, CDR2 SNEGSKA (reference sequence). CDR3 sequence reads: CSARDRGRATNEKLFF. The CDR3, as DNA: TGCAGTGCTAGAGATAGGGGGCGTGCAACTAATGAAAAACTGTTTTTT.

V usage is TRBV6-5 and J usage is TRBJ2-1; D is perhaps TRBD2 (6 bases). The ends were cut back, 2 bases at V and 5 bases at J, with 13 bases in the middle. In germline, CDR1 is MNHEY, CDR2 SVGAGI. This CDR3 is built from 15 residues. The chain's CDR3 is CASSYTRLENNEQFF. The CDR3 DNA sequence: TGTGCCAGCAGTTACACCCGACTAGAAAACAATGAGCAGTTCTTC.

Comment on this clonotype: One junction end disagrees with the germline gene, perhaps due to a read error. The V and J genes are TRBV5-1 and TRBJ2-1, with 9 nucleotides matching TRBD1. This CDR3 has 14 amino acids. Germline V gives CDR1 SGHRS, CDR2 YFSETQ. The DNA for the CDR3 is TGCGCCAGCAGCGCAAATCTACAGGGGGCTGATCGGATCTTC. It translates to CASSANLQGADRIF.

The chain is built from TRBV27 and TRBJ1-1; no reliable D call. This CDR3 spans 12 amino acids. Deletions cut 7 bases from V and 1 base from J, with 7 bases between. CDR1 is MNHEY and CDR2 is SMNVEV in the germline V gene (reference sequence). The CDR3 loop reads CASKNPNTEAFF. The CDR3 DNA follows: TGTGCCAGCAAAAACCCGAACACTGAAGCTTTCTTT.

This clonotype was recorded a few times. This chain connects TRBV11-2 to TRBJ1-1; D is unclear. CDR1 and CDR2 from the germline V gene are SGHAT and FQNNGV. The CDR3 runs 13 residues. V was trimmed by 5 bases and J by 8 bases, leaving 15 bases between them. CDR3 sequence (DNA): TGTGCCAGCAGCCCCGCATTGGGGAGGGAAGCTTTCTTT. Its protein product is CASSPALGREAFF.

The sample holds a few counts of this clonotype. The rearrangement uses TRBV20-1 and TRBJ2-3; tentative D call: TRBD1 (5 bases). The CDR3 consists of 13 residues. The V and J ends lost 3 bases and 5 bases respectively, with 12 bases between them. Germline CDR1 and CDR2: DFQATT and SNEGSKA (reference sequence). CDR3 in amino acids: CSASLGAGDTQYF. Written as DNA, the CDR3 is TGCAGTGCTAGCCTAGGGGCAGGAGATACGCAGTATTTT.

Concerning this clonotype itself: Relative to the germline gene, one junction end is altered; a read error may explain this. The gene calls are TRBV20-1 and TRBJ2-7, with D possibly being TRBD1 or TRBD2 (5 bases each). Germline CDR1 reads DFQATT; CDR2 reads SNEGSKA (reference sequence). The CDR3 covers 11 residues. The CDR3 nucleotides are TGCAGTGCTGGAGAGGGGCCCGAGCAGTACTTC. Translation gives CSAGEGPEQYF.

This clonotype has more than one count but fewer than ten. This chain uses TRBV6-2 or TRBV6-3 with TRBJ2-7; maybe TRBD1 (5 bases). The CDR3 totals 14 residues. CDR1 is MNHEY and CDR2 is SVGEGT in the germline V gene. The V end lost 5 bases, the J end lost 6 bases, and 17 bases lay between the germline ends. CDR3 DNA sequence: TGTGCCAGCAGTCAGGGATTCCGGCCGGTCGAGCAGTACTTC. Amino acids: CASSQGFRPVEQYF.

The genes are TRBV7-9 and TRBJ1-2; D possibly corresponds to TRBD1 (5 bases). Trimming stripped 1 base from V and 4 bases from J, with 13 bases between. The germline V gene encodes CDR1 SEHNR and CDR2 FQNEAQ (reference sequence). The CDR3 covers 15 residues. CDR3 sequence: CASSLVLGGAYGYTF. Here the CDR3 DNA reads TGTGCCAGCAGCTTAGTGCTGGGTGGGGCCTATGGCTACACCTTC.

This clonotype has ten or more counts. The genes are TRBV5-1 and TRBJ2-6; TRBD1 matches 7 bases. This CDR3 region has 16 residues. J gave up 0 bases and V 4 bases, and 4 bases lay outside the gene matches. Germline loops: CDR1 SGHRS, CDR2 YFSETQ. The CDR3 is CASSITGASGANVLTF. The DNA for the CDR3 is TGCGCCAGCAGCATTACAGGGGCCTCTGGGGCCAACGTCCTGACTTTC.

The J gene is TRBJ2-3, the V gene TRBV7-9; 8 nucleotides agree with TRBD1. Trimming cost V 5 bases and J 6 bases; bases outside gene matches: 13. The CDR3 contains 16 residues. CDR1 is SEHNR, CDR2 FQNEAQ, per germline (reference sequence). For the CDR3, the DNA is TGTGCCAGCAGCCGACGGCTGGACAGGGTAGTGGATACGCAGTATTTT. It is translated as CASSRRLDRVVDTQYF.

The chain joins TRBV7-3 to TRBJ2-3; the D gene is possibly TRBD1 (6 bases). Germline V gene lookup returns CDR1 SGHTA and CDR2 FQGTGA. Deletions cut 1 base from V and 0 bases from J, with 14 bases between. CDR3 length equals 17 residues. CDR3 sequence (DNA): TGTGCCAGCAGCTTAATGAGGTCCAGGGGAAGCACAGATACGCAGTATTTT. Translating it yields CASSLMRSRGSTDTQYF.

The chain has TRBV11-2 and TRBJ2-1; D unresolved. This CDR3 contains 13 residues. Trimming took 2 bases from V and 8 from J, leaving 10 bases between them. CDR1 SGHAT and CDR2 FQNNGV come from the germline V gene. The CDR3 protein is CASSLPLIHEQFF. The CDR3 DNA follows: TGTGCCAGCAGCTTACCACTGATCCATGAGCAGTTCTTC.

The CDR3 coding sequence is TGTGCCACCACCGCCTCCGGCAGAAACACTGAAGCTTTCTTT. It specifies CATTASGRNTEAFF. V usage is TRBV24-1 and J usage is TRBJ1-1; D ambiguous. From germline, CDR1 is KGHDR and CDR2 SFDVKD. V was cut by 8 bases and J by 2 bases, with 14 bases left in between. CDR3 length equals 14 residues.

The chain uses TRBV27 and TRBJ2-5; D is unresolved. This CDR3 has 15 residues. Germline CDR1 and CDR2: MNHEY and SMNVEV (reference sequence). V was trimmed by 2 bases and J by 5 bases, leaving 15 bases between them. The CDR3 nucleotides read TGTGCCAGCAGTTTAAGTCGGTCCAGTGGGGAGACCCAGTACTTC. Translating it yields CASSLSRSSGETQYF.